Each of the 29 T cell receptor beta chains below was sequenced from the same sample in a study of cytomegalovirus exposure and HLA in healthy donors. With 60 Vbeta and 13 Jbeta primers, the PCR was carried out. The method was immunoSEQ multiplex PCR; TCRdb's version includes in-frame clones alone and lacks a portion of them. The sample contains approximately 190,000 clones, 87% of which appear only once. Sequenced: PBMCs. The receptors derive from a boy aged 2 to 10 in good health and CMV-seronegative.

The chain is built from TRBV5-6 and TRBJ1-1; the D is unclear. The CDR3 covers 15 residues. V shed 4 bases and J shed 4 bases, with 17 bases lying between them. Germline-derived CDR1 and CDR2 are SGHDT and YYEEEE. This chain's CDR3 is CASSPWGNGGTEAFF. In nucleotides, the CDR3 is TGTGCCAGCAGCCCTTGGGGTAATGGAGGCACTGAAGCTTTCTTT.

This clone was counted between two and nine times. The chain links TRBV19 to TRBJ2-1, with D tentatively TRBD2 (6 bases). Looked up from germline, CDR1 is LNHDA and CDR2 is SQIVND (reference sequence). The CDR3 is made up of 14 amino acids. Deletions cut 5 bases from V and 10 bases from J, with 18 bases between. The CDR3 nucleotides read TGTGCCAGTAGTGCCCCGGGACTGCGGAAAGAGCAGTTCTTC. As protein: CASSAPGLRKEQFF.

The rearrangement uses TRBV6-5 and TRBJ2-7, with a possible D match to TRBD1 (5 bases). CDR3 length: 13 amino acids. Trimming pared 2 bases from V and 5 bases from J, leaving 10 bases between. Germline CDR1 MNHEY, CDR2 SVGAGI. The DNA of the CDR3 is TGTGCCAGCAGTTACAGGGGTGCAGACGAGCAGTACTTC. Protein product: CASSYRGADEQYF.

This chain uses TRBV27 with TRBJ2-1, with a weak D call TRBD2 (6 bases). Germline CDR1 is MNHEY and CDR2 is SMNVEV (reference sequence). This CDR3 has 12 residues. V dropped 7 bases and J dropped 8 bases, with 12 bases sitting between them. The CDR3 is CASTGGVHEQFF. CDR3 coding DNA: TGTGCCAGCACAGGCGGGGTACATGAGCAGTTCTTC.

The chain carries TRBV13 and TRBJ2-1; TRBD1 aligns across 8 bases. V trimming: 4 bases; J trimming: 4 bases; junction bases outside the gene matches: 6. Per the germline V gene, CDR1 is PRHDT and CDR2 is FYEKMQ (reference sequence). The CDR3 consists of 15 residues. The CDR3 region has the DNA TGTGCCAGCAGCTCTCGACAGGGGCTTTACAATGAGCAGTTCTTC. Protein sequence: CASSSRQGLYNEQFF.

The gene calls are TRBV9 and TRBJ2-5; 10 bases line up with TRBD2. Unmatched junction bases numbered 1, after V lost 1 base and J lost 4 bases. The CDR3 sequence is 14 residues long. Germline V gene sequence: CDR1 SGDLS, CDR2 YYNGEE. CDR3 sequence reads: CASSVLAGAETQYF. CDR3 in DNA: TGTGCCAGCAGCGTACTAGCGGGGGCAGAGACCCAGTACTTC.

On this clone: A read error may account for a junction end that differs from germline. V usage is TRBV7-9 and J usage is TRBJ1-1, with D possibly matching TRBD1 (5 bases). The CDR3 has 14 residues. Germline V gene data show CDR1 as SEHNR and CDR2 as FQNEAQ (reference sequence). The CDR3 DNA reads TGTTCCAGCAGCTTGGACATGGGGTTTGATGAAGCTTTCTTT. Amino acid sequence: CSSSLDMGFDEAFF.

V gene TRBV9 combines with J gene TRBJ2-2; TRBD2 might be the D (5 bases). Per the germline V gene, CDR1 is SGDLS and CDR2 is YYNGEE. V gave up 0 bases and J gave up 1 base, with 10 bases separating them. This CDR3 spans 16 amino acids. The CDR3 protein is CASSVGASWNTGELFF. In DNA, the CDR3 is TGTGCCAGCAGCGTAGGTGCTAGCTGGAACACCGGGGAGCTGTTTTTT.

The rearrangement uses TRBV29-1 and TRBJ2-3; possibly TRBD2 for D (6 bases). The CDR3 is made up of 13 amino acids. Trimming shortened V by 5 bases and J by 1 base, and 10 bases separated the two germline ends. The germline gives CDR1 SQVTM, CDR2 ANQGSEA. The CDR3 region is CSVPIAGTDTQYF. In nucleotides, the CDR3 is TGCAGCGTTCCTATAGCGGGCACAGATACGCAGTATTTT.

The J gene is TRBJ2-3, the V gene TRBV5-1; 8 bases map to TRBD2. Per germline, CDR1 SGHRS and CDR2 YFSETQ. CDR3 size: 17 residues. The J segment lost 4 bases and the V segment lost 2 bases, leaving 12 bases of the junction unmatched. The CDR3 DNA reads TGCGCCAGCAGCTTCCGGGGGGGGTACCCTCGGGCAGATACGCAGTATTTT. Protein product: CASSFRGGYPRADTQYF.

About this clone: The identical CDR3 is also encoded by other nucleotide sequences in the sample. The rearrangement uses TRBV6-1 and TRBJ2-3; TRBD2 matches 12 bases. Germline CDR1 is MNHNS and CDR2 is SASEGT. V lost 3 bases and J lost 4; bases outside the gene matches: 2. The CDR3 totals 15 residues. The CDR3 region has the DNA TGTGCCAGCAGTGAGCTAGCGGGAGGGCCAGATACGCAGTATTTT. It is translated as CASSELAGGPDTQYF.

This chain connects TRBV27 to TRBJ2-4; 8 bases line up with TRBD1. The CDR3 runs 18 residues. Germline CDR1 reads MNHEY; CDR2 reads SMNVEV (reference sequence). V lost 5 bases, J lost 3 bases, and 15 bases stayed unmatched. In DNA form, the CDR3 reads TGTGCCAGCAGTCTCTACCCGGACAGGGCAGGGGTCAAAAACATTCAGTACTTC. As protein: CASSLYPDRAGVKNIQYF.

The chain recombines TRBV10-2 with TRBJ2-1; 7 bases fit TRBD1. V was pared by 6 bases and J by 5 bases, with 4 bases of the junction left unmatched. This CDR3 contains 13 residues. Germline V gene data show CDR1 as WSHSY and CDR2 as SAAADI. CDR3 sequence: CASRGTEDNEQFF. The CDR3 DNA sequence: TGCGCCAGCAGGGGGACAGAAGACAATGAGCAGTTCTTC.

This rearrangement joins TRBV5-4 to TRBJ2-5, with 9 bases that match TRBD2. The CDR3 loop spans 13 amino acids. Germline V gene sequence: CDR1 SGHNT, CDR2 YYREEE (reference sequence). Trimming removed 0 bases from V and 11 bases from J; junction bases left unmatched: 5. The CDR3 is CASSLGVAGEQYF. The CDR3, as DNA: TGTGCCAGCAGCTTGGGTGTAGCGGGGGAACAGTACTTC. Drawing the rest from reference TRBV5-4 and TRBJ2-5, the complete variable domain is ETGVTQSPTHLIKTRGQQVTLRCSSQSGHNTVSWYQQALGQGPQFIFQYYREEENGRGNFPPRFSGLQFPNYSSELNVNALELDDSALYLCASSLGVAGEQYFGPGTRLLVL.

The chain employs TRBV9 and TRBJ2-1, with a weak D call TRBD2 (5 bases). The CDR3 runs 16 residues. Germline V gives CDR1 SGDLS, CDR2 YYNGEE. The V end lost 0 bases, the J end lost 0 bases, and 10 bases lay between the germline ends. CDR3 loop: CASSVGLSGSYNEQFF. CDR3 sequence (DNA): TGTGCCAGCAGCGTAGGGTTGAGCGGCTCCTACAATGAGCAGTTCTTC. The full variable domain, in which reference TRBV9 and TRBJ2-1 provide the parts outside the CDR3, is DSGVTQTPKHLITATGQRVTLRCSPRSGDLSVYWYQQSLDQGLQFLIQYYNGEERAKGNILERFSAQQFPDLHSELNLSSLELGDSALYFCASSVGLSGSYNEQFFGPGTRLTVL.

The gene calls are TRBV2 and TRBJ1-4, with 8 bases matching TRBD1. CDR1 and CDR2 (germline): SNHLY, FYNNEI. The junction had 4 bases not matched to a gene; V was cut back by 6 bases and J by 7 bases. This CDR3 has 13 residues. CDR3 in amino acids: CASSGQGFEKLFF. Written as DNA, the CDR3 is TGTGCCAGCAGCGGACAGGGTTTTGAAAAACTGTTTTTT.

The chain is built from TRBV6-1 and TRBJ2-7, with D possibly TRBD2 on 7 matching bases. CDR1 MNHNS and CDR2 SASEGT come from the germline V gene. Trimming took 6 bases from V and 2 from J, leaving 14 bases between them. This CDR3 spans 14 amino acids. The CDR3 region is CASRGGGGAYEQYF. DNA for the CDR3: TGTGCCAGCAGGGGCGGAGGGGGGGCCTACGAGCAGTACTTC.

The chain links TRBV5-6 to TRBJ2-7, with TRBD2 matching over 7 bases. CDR3 length: 14 residues. Germline CDR1 is SGHDT and CDR2 is YYEEEE. Unmatched junction bases numbered 6, after V lost 6 bases and J lost 0 bases. CDR3 residues: CASTPGTNSYEQYF. The CDR3 DNA is TGTGCCAGCACACCCGGGACTAACTCCTACGAGCAGTACTTC.

V is TRBV4-1 and J is TRBJ1-6; D gene ambiguous. The CDR3 totals 19 residues. Trimming shortened V by 6 bases and J by 0 bases, and 21 bases separated the two germline ends. Per germline, CDR1 MGHRA and CDR2 YSYEKL. The CDR3 region has the DNA TGCGCCAGCAGTATCGAACTCTCTGGGGAGAGCTCCTATAATTCACCCCTCCACTTT. As protein: CASSIELSGESSYNSPLHF.

V is TRBV7-2 and J is TRBJ1-1; D might be TRBD1 (5 bases). Germline V gene data show CDR1 as SGHTA and CDR2 as FQGNSA. This CDR3 contains 16 residues. V was cut by 5 bases and J by 3 bases, with 19 bases left in between. The CDR3 sequence is CASSELTGGVDTEAFF. Here the CDR3 DNA reads TGTGCCAGCAGCGAATTGACCGGGGGGGTGGACACTGAAGCTTTCTTT.

V usage is TRBV18 and J usage is TRBJ1-5; TRBD1 aligns across 10 bases. The CDR3 runs to 17 residues. The ends lost 3 bases at V and 6 bases at J; junction bases unmatched: 11. In germline, CDR1 is KGHSH, CDR2 LQKENI. CDR3 in DNA: TGTGCCAGCTCACCCCCCGGGACAGGGGCCTTAAGTCAGCCCCAGCATTTT. Amino acid sequence: CASSPPGTGALSQPQHF.

The gene calls are TRBV6-4 and TRBJ2-2; a weak D match, TRBD1 (5 bases). CDR3 length equals 14 residues. CDR1 is MRHNA, CDR2 SNTAGT, per germline. Trimming shortened V by 4 bases and J by 3 bases, and 9 bases separated the two germline ends. The CDR3 spells CASSGSRDTGELFF. CDR3 DNA: TGTGCCAGCAGTGGGTCCAGGGACACCGGGGAGCTGTTTTTT.

This chain joins TRBV7-9 and TRBJ2-5; D gene unclear. The J call is doubtful: the DNA matches TRBJ2-7 better. This CDR3 spans 12 amino acids. Per germline, CDR1 SEHNR and CDR2 FQNEAQ (reference sequence). The CDR3 DNA sequence: TGTGCCAGCAGCCCCCCCTGGGGCGAGCAGTACTTC. Encoded protein: CASSPPWGEQYF.

V usage is TRBV30 and J usage is TRBJ1-2; D unresolved. From germline, CDR1 is GTSNPN and CDR2 SVGIG (reference sequence). This CDR3 spans 16 amino acids. The V end was cut by 0 bases, the J end by 1 base, with 15 bases between. The CDR3 sequence: CAWSVILAGFNYGYTF. The CDR3 DNA sequence: TGTGCCTGGAGTGTAATCCTGGCGGGATTTAACTATGGCTACACCTTC.

With respect to this clone: Other DNA sequences in the same sample also yield this CDR3. The rearrangement links TRBV7-9 to TRBJ2-3; D is undetermined. V shed 0 bases and J shed 1 base, with 5 bases lying between them. This CDR3 comprises 14 residues. Germline V gene lookup returns CDR1 SEHNR and CDR2 FQNEAQ (reference sequence). CDR3 sequence reads: CASSLAGGTDTQYF. The CDR3 DNA follows: TGTGCCAGCAGCTTAGCTGGAGGCACAGATACGCAGTATTTT.

This rearrangement joins TRBV19 to TRBJ2-7, with TRBD1 identical over 10 bases. Per germline, CDR1 LNHDA and CDR2 SQIVND (reference sequence). The CDR3 runs 15 residues. Trimming at V came to 9 bases and at J to 2 bases, leaving 10 bases not matched to a gene. The CDR3 spells CASQRGGQGTYEQYF. In DNA form, the CDR3 reads TGTGCCAGCCAGCGCGGGGGACAGGGGACCTACGAGCAGTACTTC.

The chain has TRBV28 and TRBJ2-7; 7 positions match TRBD1. The germline V gene encodes CDR1 MDHEN and CDR2 SYDVKM. The J segment lost 3 bases and the V segment lost 5 bases, leaving 10 bases of the junction unmatched. This CDR3 comprises 15 residues. Here the CDR3 DNA reads TGTGCCAGCAGTCCTCCCGGGACAGAAAACTACGAGCAGTACTTC. Protein product: CASSPPGTENYEQYF.

The rearrangement uses TRBV30 and TRBJ2-7, with a tentative D call TRBD1 (5 bases). The CDR3 has 12 amino acids. V gave up 2 bases and J gave up 3 bases, with 8 bases separating them. Germline CDR1 reads GTSNPN; CDR2 reads SVGIG (reference sequence). The CDR3 DNA sequence: TGTGCCTGGAGTCAAGGGGTCTACGAGCAGTACTTC. It yields the protein CAWSQGVYEQYF.

This clone was observed a single time. The chain links TRBV5-4 to TRBJ1-1; D unresolved. The V end lost 7 bases, the J end lost 1 base, and 5 bases lay between the germline ends. This CDR3 contains 11 residues. Germline V CDR1 and CDR2: SGHNT, YYREEE (reference sequence). The CDR3 DNA reads TGTGCCAGCTTCAGGAACACTGAAGCTTTCTTT. It specifies CASFRNTEAFF.